A selection of T cell receptor beta chains follows, all from one sample in a study of OX40 agonist ivuxolimab in advanced cancers. Data came from immunoSEQ multiplex PCR; TCRdb stores just in-frame clones and leaves some out. The data show tens of thousands of clones, roughly 85% seen once. The sequenced sample was CD4+ or CD8+ T cells sorted from blood, obtained in a trial of the OX40 agonist ivuxolimab. The receptors stem from an adult with an advanced solid tumor such as melanoma, head and neck, liver or kidney cancer. Each CDR3 is given with its conserved first and last residue. The D gene is left open where the match is weak. The size entry is marked missing in some rows and otherwise reads once, few, many or a size class.

clone_size,d_call,v_call,cdr3_length,j_call,cdr3_aa,cdr3_nt
.,TRBD2,TRBV7-7,14,TRBJ2-5,CASSLGLARETQYF,TGTGCCAGCAGCTTAGGACTAGCGAGAGAGACCCAGTACTTC
.,TRBD1,TRBV7-9,17,TRBJ1-6,CASSGTGLGTYNSPLHF,TGTGCCAGCAGCGGGACAGGATTGGGCACCTATAATTCACCCCTCCACTTT
once,.,TRBV19,15,TRBJ1-5,CASSDRDGGGQPQHF,TGTGCCAGTAGTGACCGGGACGGGGGAGGTCAGCCCCAGCATTTT
.,.,TRBV4-3,15,TRBJ1-4,CASSQDLGTGEKLFF,TGCGCCAGCAGCCAAGATCTGGGTACGGGTGAAAAACTGTTTTTT
.,.,TRBV7-6,15,TRBJ1-2,CASSLGQGLTYGYTF,TGTGCCAGCAGCTTGGGGCAGGGGTTGACCTATGGCTACACCTTC
.,.,TRBV7-3,15,TRBJ2-6,CASSLTRAGANVLTF,TGTGCCAGCAGCTTAACCAGGGCTGGGGCCAACGTCCTGACTTTC
once,TRBD1,TRBV5-1,14,TRBJ1-1,CASSLGTGGSEAFF,TGCGCCAGCAGCTTGGGGACAGGGGGTTCTGAAGCTTTCTTT
.,.,TRBV30,12,TRBJ2-7,CAWSDQGYEQYF,TGTGCCTGGAGTGACCAGGGGTACGAGCAGTACTTC
.,.,TRBV7-9,15,TRBJ1-2,CASSLSQGTNYGYTF,TGTGCCAGCAGCTTATCCCAGGGCACTAACTATGGCTACACCTTC
once,.,TRBV18,15,TRBJ1-5,CASSPGLLPNQPQHF,TGTGCCAGCTCACCGGGACTCCTTCCCAATCAGCCCCAGCATTTT
.,.,TRBV30,16,TRBJ1-6,CAWRLTGSSYNSPLHF,TGTGCCTGGAGGCTAACAGGGAGCTCCTATAATTCACCCCTCCACTTT
.,.,TRBV7-2,15,TRBJ1-2,CASSSQTGANYGYTF,TGTGCCAGCAGCTCACAGACAGGAGCTAACTATGGCTACACCTTC
.,.,TRBV19,17,TRBJ2-3,CASSPARGTISTDTQYF,TGTGCCAGTAGTCCAGCAAGGGGGACTATTAGCACAGATACGCAGTATTTT
.,.,TRBV6-5,14,TRBJ2-7,CASRGPGVPYEQYF,TGTGCCAGCAGAGGACCCGGGGTCCCCTACGAGCAGTACTTC
.,.,TRBV7-9,12,TRBJ2-1,CASSGLAGEQFF,TGTGCCAGCAGCGGGCTAGCTGGTGAGCAGTTCTTC
.,.,TRBV7-9,13,TRBJ1-1,CASTWGKDTEAFF,TGTGCCAGCACATGGGGGAAGGACACTGAAGCTTTCTTT
.,.,TRBV19,15,TRBJ1-4,CASSTSETTNEKLFF,TGTGCCAGTTCAACATCAGAAACAACTAATGAAAAACTGTTTTTT
.,.,TRBV29-1,14,TRBJ1-2,CSVEYGGNNYGYTF,TGCAGCGTTGAATACGGTGGGAATAACTATGGCTACACCTTC
.,.,TRBV5-6,17,TRBJ1-6,CASSSRSRYDSGSPLHF,TGTGCCAGCAGCTCGCGGAGCAGGTACGACTCCGGTTCACCCCTCCACTTT
.,.,TRBV18,14,TRBJ2-5,CASSPPGIQETQYF,TGTGCCAGCTCACCACCAGGGATACAAGAGACCCAGTACTTC
.,TRBD1,TRBV9,14,TRBJ2-5,CASSVAGQGATQYF,TGTGCCAGCAGCGTAGCTGGACAGGGCGCGACCCAGTACTTC
once,TRBD1,TRBV4-1,16,TRBJ2-3,CASSPSPGQGTDTQYF,TGCGCCAGCAGCCCCAGTCCGGGACAGGGCACAGATACGCAGTATTTT
once,.,TRBV27,12,TRBJ2-2,CASSSLFGELFF,TGTGCCAGCAGTTCCTTATTCGGGGAGCTGTTTTTT
.,.,TRBV12-1,14,TRBJ1-1,CASSLHSTGTEAFF,TGTGCCAGCAGCTTACACTCCACCGGCACTGAAGCTTTCTTT
.,TRBD2,TRBV7-2,15,TRBJ2-4,CASSSTFEAGVIQYF,TGTGCCAGCAGCTCGACATTCGAGGCGGGGGTTATTCAGTACTTC
few,.,TRBV5-8,13,TRBJ1-2,CASSLTINYGYTF,TGTGCCAGCAGCTTGACTATAAACTATGGCTACACCTTC
.,TRBD1,TRBV4-2,15,TRBJ2-7,CASSRMTGGSYEQYF,TGTGCCAGCAGCCGCATGACAGGGGGGAGCTACGAGCAGTACTTC
once,.,TRBV9,14,TRBJ1-1,CASSVSSQNTEAFF,TGTGCCAGCAGCGTATCGAGTCAGAACACTGAAGCTTTCTTT
.,.,TRBV7-9,14,TRBJ1-3,CASNQGKPGNTIYF,TGTGCCAGCAACCAAGGGAAACCTGGAAACACCATATATTTT
.,.,TRBV5-1,15,TRBJ2-3,CASSLRTEATDTQYF,TGCGCCAGCAGCTTGCGGACAGAAGCGACAGATACGCAGTATTTT
.,.,TRBV18,14,TRBJ1-5,CASSAAGGIQPQHF,TGTGCCAGCTCAGCGGCGGGCGGCATTCAGCCCCAGCATTTT
.,TRBD2,TRBV4-2,14,TRBJ2-1,CASSPSGGSDEQFF,TGTGCCAGCAGCCCGTCCGGCGGGAGCGATGAGCAGTTCTTC
.,TRBD2,TRBV7-9,16,TRBJ2-5,CASSLVTSGGAKTQYF,TGTGCCAGCAGCTTAGTAACTAGCGGGGGGGCGAAGACCCAGTACTTC
once,.,TRBV18,15,TRBJ2-2,CASSPSGGRAGELFF,TGTGCCAGCTCACCCTCGGGCGGTCGGGCCGGGGAGCTGTTTTTT
.,.,TRBV9,15,TRBJ1-6,CASSVGETVNSPLHF,TGTGCCAGCAGCGTAGGAGAGACAGTTAATTCACCCCTCCACTTT
.,.,TRBV6-1,13,TRBJ2-2,CASSAHFPGELFF,TGTGCCAGCAGTGCTCACTTCCCCGGGGAGCTGTTTTTT
.,.,TRBV5-5,13,TRBJ2-5,CASTNPLRETQYF,TGTGCCAGCACAAACCCCCTCAGGGAGACCCAGTACTTC
.,.,TRBV5-1,13,TRBJ2-5,CASSDQTRETQYF,TGCGCCAGCAGCGATCAGACCAGGGAGACCCAGTACTTC
.,.,TRBV19,14,TRBJ2-2,CASSIDRDAGELFF,TGTGCCAGTAGTATAGACAGGGACGCCGGGGAGCTGTTTTTT
.,.,TRBV7-8,14,TRBJ2-2,CASSGTEYAGELFF,TGTGCCAGCAGCGGAACGGAATACGCCGGGGAGCTGTTTTTT
.,TRBD1,TRBV4-3,15,TRBJ1-5,CASSQDWTGNQPQHF,TGCGCCAGCAGCCAAGATTGGACAGGGAATCAGCCCCAGCATTTT
.,.,TRBV11-2,12,TRBJ1-3,CASSQLENTIYF,TGTGCCAGCTCACAGCTGGAAAACACCATATATTTT
.,.,TRBV18,15,TRBJ1-1,CASTFTGRGIGEAFF,TGTGCCAGCACCTTCACGGGGAGGGGGATCGGTGAAGCTTTCTTT
.,.,TRBV5-6,14,TRBJ1-4,CASSLDSGNEKLFF,TGTGCCAGCAGCTTGGATTCGGGTAATGAAAAACTGTTTTTT
.,TRBD1,TRBV6-6,14,TRBJ1-1,CASSYLDRDTEAFF,TGTGCCAGCAGTTACCTCGACAGGGATACTGAAGCTTTCTTT
.,.,TRBV2,15,TRBJ1-5,CASSEAGQVQQPQHF,TGTGCCAGCAGTGAAGCGGGGCAGGTCCAACAGCCCCAGCATTTT
.,.,TRBV11-2,13,TRBJ2-5,CASSLALQGTQYF,TGTGCCAGCAGCTTAGCCCTCCAGGGGACCCAGTACTTC
few,.,TRBV4-3,15,TRBJ2-7,CASSQVVADSYEQYF,TGCGCCAGCAGCCAAGTTGTGGCGGACTCCTACGAGCAGTACTTC
.,.,TRBV21-1,19,TRBJ1-2,CASSKITGQELLTYGGYTF,TGTGCCAGCAGCAAAATTACGGGACAGGAATTACTAACCTACGGGGGCTACACCTTC
.,.,TRBV9,15,TRBJ2-7,CASSVDVGHSYEQYF,TGTGCCAGCAGCGTAGACGTGGGACATAGCTACGAGCAGTACTTC
.,.,TRBV7-2,15,TRBJ2-7,CASSLPGRRPYEQYF,TGTGCCAGCAGCTTACCGGGACGGAGACCCTACGAGCAGTACTTC
.,.,TRBV4-1,13,TRBJ2-5,CASSRLIGETQYF,TGCGCCAGCAGCCGCCTCATAGGAGAGACCCAGTACTTC
.,TRBD1,TRBV6-4,16,TRBJ2-5,CASSLPGQGSSETQYF,TGTGCCAGCAGTCTTCCGGGACAGGGGTCATCAGAGACCCAGTACTTC